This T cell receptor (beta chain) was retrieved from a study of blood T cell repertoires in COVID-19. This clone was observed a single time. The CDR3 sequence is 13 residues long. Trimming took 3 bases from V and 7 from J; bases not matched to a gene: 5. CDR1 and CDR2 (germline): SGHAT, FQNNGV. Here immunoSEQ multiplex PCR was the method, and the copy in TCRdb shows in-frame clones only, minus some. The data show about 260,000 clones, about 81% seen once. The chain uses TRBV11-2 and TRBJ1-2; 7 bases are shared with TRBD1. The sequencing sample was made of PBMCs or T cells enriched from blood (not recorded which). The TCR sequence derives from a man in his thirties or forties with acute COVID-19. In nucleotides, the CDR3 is TGTGCCAGCAGCTTTGAGGGGGCGCGTGGCTACACCTTC. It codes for CASSFEGARGYTF.